Listed here are 10 T cell receptor beta chains from one sample, sequenced in a study of T-cell memory formation after mild COVID-19. TCRdb reprocessed the 5' RACE reads via MiXCR and lists one record per CDR3 protein. Of roughly 400,000 distinct CDR3 sequences in the sample, approximately 18% were seen once. The sequencing sample was made of PBMCs or a T cell subset sorted from them (not recorded which). The receptors come from a young man who had mild COVID-19 (a few samples of this study predate the infection). Cell type and time point are not known.

The chain combines TRBV3-1 with TRBJ2-3; D gene uncertain. Germline lookup yields CDR1 LGHDT and CDR2 YNNKEL (reference sequence). This CDR3 has 13 residues. Trimming pared 2 bases from V and 7 bases from J, leaving 10 bases between. The CDR3 is CASSQSQTHTQYF. Here the CDR3 DNA reads TGTGCCAGCAGCCAATCCCAAACGCATACGCAGTATTTT.

The V and J genes are TRBV29-1 and TRBJ2-2, with no clear D. The CDR3 consists of 11 residues. The V gene lost 7 bases and the J gene lost 1 base, with 4 bases spanning the gap. Germline loops: CDR1 SQVTM, CDR2 ANQGSEA. CDR3 DNA: TGCAGCGGGGGGAACACCGGGGAGCTGTTTTTT. As protein: CSGGNTGELFF.

This clonotype was observed many times. The V call is TRBV2, the J call TRBJ1-4; 8 bases are shared with TRBD1. Germline CDR1 is SNHLY and CDR2 is FYNNEI. The CDR3 loop spans 15 amino acids. Trimming removed 5 bases from V and 5 bases from J; junction bases left unmatched: 7. DNA of the CDR3: TGTGCCAGCAGTAGTTGGACAGGGACCAATGAAAAACTGTTTTTT. This encodes CASSSWTGTNEKLFF.

As for this clonotype: One end of the junction varies from germline; a read error may be responsible. The rearrangement uses TRBV7-2 and TRBJ2-1; 9 bases map to TRBD1. The germline gives CDR1 SGHTA, CDR2 FQGNSA. CDR3 size: 15 residues. CDR3 sequence: CASSLGDREFDEQFF. The CDR3 DNA is TGTGCCAGCAGTTTAGGGGACAGGGAGTTCGATGAGCAGTTCTTC.

This chain connects TRBV5-4 to TRBJ1-4, with D unresolved. Germline lookup yields CDR1 SGHNT and CDR2 YYREEE (reference sequence). V lost 3 bases and J lost 3, with 6 bases in between. CDR3 size: 13 residues. In DNA, the CDR3 is TGTGCCAGCAGCTCCGAGGCTAATGAAAAACTGTTTTTT. Protein sequence: CASSSEANEKLFF. Full variable domain (rest looked up from reference TRBV5-4 and TRBJ1-4): ETGVTQSPTHLIKTRGQQVTLRCSSQSGHNTVSWYQQALGQGPQFIFQYYREEENGRGNFPPRFSGLQFPNYSSELNVNALELDDSALYLCASSSEANEKLFFGSGTQLSVL.

This clonotype was detected only a few times. The CDR3, as DNA: TGCGCCAGCAGCCCGCGAGGTCCTTCGATGCGCGACACCGGGGAGCTGTTTTTT. This gives the protein CASSPRGPSMRDTGELFF. This chain uses TRBV5-1 with TRBJ2-2; D gene unclear. The CDR3 extends over 18 amino acids. V gave up 4 bases and J gave up 3 bases, with 22 bases separating them. In germline, CDR1 is SGHRS, CDR2 YFSETQ. The full variable domain, completed using reference TRBV5-1 and TRBJ2-2, is KAGVTQTPRYLIKTRGQQVTLSCSPISGHRSVSWYQQTPGQGLQFLFEYFSETQRNKGNFPGRFSGRQFSNSRSEMNVSTLELGDSALYLCASSPRGPSMRDTGELFFGEGSRLTVL.

This rearrangement joins TRBV6-6 to TRBJ1-6; no clear D gene. The germline V gene has CDR1 MNHNY and CDR2 SVGAGI (reference sequence). With 7 bases removed from V and 12 bases from J, the gap between germline ends came to 16 bases. There are 13 residues in the CDR3. The CDR3 DNA reads as TGTGCCAGCACTTCTCGGCCCGGCTTACCCCTCCACTTT. Amino acids: CASTSRPGLPLHF.

This clonotype was recorded many times. This chain uses TRBV27 with TRBJ2-3; no reliable D call. The CDR3 is 13 amino acids. V shed 5 bases and J shed 0 bases, with 6 bases lying between them. The germline V gene has CDR1 MNHEY and CDR2 SMNVEV (reference sequence). In DNA form, the CDR3 reads TGTGCCAGCAGTAGGTCCAGCACAGATACGCAGTATTTT. Translating it yields CASSRSSTDTQYF.

This clonotype was seen a handful of times. CDR3 DNA: TGTGCCAGCAGAGGAGGATCTTTGGGGGCCAACGTCCTGACTTTC. Protein sequence: CASRGGSLGANVLTF. This chain connects TRBV25-1 to TRBJ2-6; TRBD2 might be the D (5 bases). Trimming removed 6 bases from V and 4 bases from J, with 13 bases in between. The CDR3 contains 15 residues. Germline-derived CDR1 and CDR2 are MGHDK and SYGVNS.

This chain joins TRBV5-1 and TRBJ2-2; D tentatively reads TRBD1 or TRBD2 (5 bases each). Germline CDR1 is SGHRS and CDR2 is YFSETQ. This CDR3 region has 15 residues. The V end was cut by 6 bases, the J end by 2 bases, with 14 bases between. This CDR3 reads CASKRWDGNTGELFF. As DNA, the CDR3 is TGCGCCAGCAAAAGGTGGGACGGAAACACCGGGGAGCTGTTTTTT. Filled out from reference TRBV5-1 and TRBJ2-2, the complete variable domain reads KAGVTQTPRYLIKTRGQQVTLSCSPISGHRSVSWYQQTPGQGLQFLFEYFSETQRNKGNFPGRFSGRQFSNSRSEMNVSTLELGDSALYLCASKRWDGNTGELFFGEGSRLTVL.